These T cell receptor beta chains were read from a single sample in a study of OX40 agonist ivuxolimab in advanced cancers. Sequenced by immunoSEQ multiplex PCR; TCRdb stores in-frame clones only, minus some. The sample lists 55,000 to 85,000 clones; just over 85% were seen once. Sequencing was performed on CD4+ or CD8+ T cells sorted from blood, taken in a trial of the OX40 agonist ivuxolimab. The receptor set was obtained from an adult with an advanced solid tumor such as melanoma, head and neck, liver or kidney cancer. CDR3s include the opening cysteine and the closing phenylalanine or tryptophan. A D gene is named only where the DNA matches it firmly. The size entry is marked missing in some rows and otherwise reads once, few, many or a size class.

V gene	J gene	D gene	clone size	CDR3 DNA	CDR3 protein
TRBV5-1	TRBJ2-6	TRBD1	.	TGCGCCAGCAGCTTCCGGGACAGAGCATACTCTGGGGCCAACGTCCTGACTTTC	CASSFRDRAYSGANVLTF
TRBV15	TRBJ2-6	.	.	TGTGCCACCAGCAGAGACAGGGCAGGGGCCAACGTCCTGACTTTC	CATSRDRAGANVLTF
TRBV5-1	TRBJ2-7	TRBD2	.	TGCGCCAGCAGCGCAATTCTAGCGGGGGGTTCCTACGAGCAGTACTTC	CASSAILAGGSYEQYF
TRBV5-1	TRBJ1-1	TRBD1	.	TGCGCCAGCAGCTTGGCGGGACAGGGTAGGATAAGCACTGAAGCTTTCTTT	CASSLAGQGRISTEAFF
TRBV2	TRBJ1-5	TRBD1	.	TGTGCCAGCAGTGCGACAGGGTACAGCAATCAGCCCCAGCATTTT	CASSATGYSNQPQHF
TRBV2	TRBJ2-1	.	.	TGTGCCAGCAGTTTACAGACAGGAGGCAATGAGCAGTTCTTC	CASSLQTGGNEQFF
TRBV15	TRBJ1-6	.	.	TGTGCCACCAGCAGAGATGGGGAATCACCCCTCCACTTT	CATSRDGESPLHF
TRBV28	TRBJ2-1	.	.	TGTGCCGTTTGGGGGGCGGATGAGCAGTTCTTC	CAVWGADEQFF
TRBV7-9	TRBJ1-3	.	.	TGTGCCAGCAGTTTCCCTCGTAGGATCGGAAACACCATATATTTT	CASSFPRRIGNTIYF
TRBV5-4	TRBJ1-4	.	.	TGTGCCAGCAGCTTGAGACCAGGGGATGAAAAACTGTTTTTT	CASSLRPGDEKLFF
TRBV19	TRBJ1-3	TRBD1	.	TGTGCCAGTGGTCTAACAGGGGTGGTAGGAAACACCATATATTTT	CASGLTGVVGNTIYF
TRBV4-3	TRBJ2-7	.	.	TGCGCCAGCAGCCGGGCACCTTCCTACGAGCAGTACTTC	CASSRAPSYEQYF
TRBV6-1	TRBJ2-2	.	.	TGTGCCAGCAGTGATTGGGGCCGGGTCGGGGAGCTGTTTTTT	CASSDWGRVGELFF
TRBV29-1	TRBJ2-6	.	.	TGCAGCGTTGGGGTCTCTGGGGCCAACGTCCTGACTTTC	CSVGVSGANVLTF
TRBV5-1	TRBJ1-1	TRBD1	.	TGCGCCAGCAGCTCTACAGGGGAAAACACTGAAGCTTTCTTT	CASSSTGENTEAFF
TRBV27	TRBJ2-5	.	.	TGTGCCAGCAGTCAACGGGACCAAGAGACCCAGTACTTC	CASSQRDQETQYF
TRBV12-5	TRBJ2-7	.	.	TGTGCAACCATCCCGGGGCCTTACGAGCAGTGCTTC	CATIPGPYEQCF
TRBV5-6	TRBJ2-3	TRBD2	.	TGTGCCAGCAGCTTGGGAGAAGCGGGGGGTAGCACAGATACGCAGTATTTT	CASSLGEAGGSTDTQYF
TRBV5-5	TRBJ1-4	.	.	TGTGCCAGCAGCTTAGGTACAGCATCGGGGGAAAAACTGTTTTTT	CASSLGTASGEKLFF
TRBV30	TRBJ1-1	TRBD1	.	TGTGCCTGGAGTGTACAAATCTGGGCAGGGGGCACCCAGGGCACTGAAGCTTTCTTT	CAWSVQIWAGGTQGTEAFF
TRBV7-9	TRBJ2-7	.	once	TGTGCCAGCAGCTTAGCTGCAGGGCAATTCTCCTACGAGCAGTACTTC	CASSLAAGQFSYEQYF
TRBV1	TRBJ2-5	.	.	TGCACCAGCAGCCCGCTGGAGACCCAGTACTTC	CTSSPLETQYF
TRBV19	TRBJ1-1	TRBD1	.	TGTGCCAGTAGTGCAGGGGGGAACACTGAAGCTTTCTTT	CASSAGGNTEAFF
TRBV9	TRBJ2-1	.	.	TGTGCCAGCAGCACACGACTAGGCTCCTACAATGAGCAGTTCTTC	CASSTRLGSYNEQFF
TRBV2	TRBJ2-4	TRBD2	.	TGTGCCAGCAGTGAAAGAGTGACTAGCGGGGGGGAACTAGCCAAAAACATTCAGTACTTC	CASSERVTSGGELAKNIQYF
TRBV4-3	TRBJ2-7	.	.	TGCGCCAGCAGCCAAGATGTGGCTTCCGCCTACGAGCAGTACTTC	CASSQDVASAYEQYF
TRBV11-3	TRBJ2-1	.	.	TGTGCCAGCAGCTTAGCTGGGACTTACAATGAGCAGTTCTTC	CASSLAGTYNEQFF
TRBV2	TRBJ1-1	.	.	TGTGCCAGCAGTCGACAGAGTCGGGAAGCTTTCTTT	CASSRQSREAFF
TRBV6-1	TRBJ1-2	TRBD1	.	TGTGCCAGCAGCAGGGGGACTAACTATGGCTACACCTTC	CASSRGTNYGYTF
TRBV7-3	TRBJ2-1	TRBD1	.	TGTGCCAGCAGCTCCCGACAGGGGGCTTGGGGTGAGCAGTTCTTC	CASSSRQGAWGEQFF
TRBV6-5	TRBJ1-4	.	.	TGTGCCAGCATAGGAGGGCCTAATGAAAAACTGTTTTTT	CASIGGPNEKLFF
TRBV10-3	TRBJ2-1	.	.	TGTGCCATACGGGGGGGGACAGGGACCTACAATGAGCAGTTCTTC	CAIRGGTGTYNEQFF
TRBV4-2	TRBJ1-4	.	.	TGTGCCAGCAGCCTTATAATGGGGGAACAGATGGAACTGTTTTTT	CASSLIMGEQMELFF
TRBV4-1	TRBJ1-5	TRBD1	.	TGCGCCAGCAGCCAAGATCCCACCGTGGGACAGCTTAGCAATCAGCCCCAGCATTTT	CASSQDPTVGQLSNQPQHF
TRBV6-1	TRBJ2-3	.	.	TGTGCCAGCAGTCCGGGACCGACAGATACGCAGTATTTT	CASSPGPTDTQYF
TRBV30	TRBJ2-2	.	.	TGTGCCTGGAGTGTGGCGGGGCCGCCCGGCGGGGAGCTGTTTTTT	CAWSVAGPPGGELFF
TRBV9	TRBJ2-1	TRBD2	few	TGTGCCAGCACCCCAGGCTCGATAGCGGGGGGGATCAGCTCCTACAATGAGCAGTTCTTC	CASTPGSIAGGISSYNEQFF
TRBV29-1	TRBJ1-2	.	few	TGCAGCGCCGAAGGGCAGTACTATGGCTACACCTTC	CSAEGQYYGYTF
TRBV11-2	TRBJ2-5	TRBD1	once	TGTGCCAGCACCCGAGGAAAGGGGGCGTTGGGAGAGACCCAGTACTTC	CASTRGKGALGETQYF
TRBV2	TRBJ1-6	.	.	TGTGCCAGCAGTAACCAGGACAGTACAAATTCACCCCTCCACTTT	CASSNQDSTNSPLHF
TRBV19	TRBJ2-3	TRBD2	.	TGTGCCAGTACCCGCTGGGCTAGCGGGACAGATACGCAGTATTTT	CASTRWASGTDTQYF
TRBV7-6	TRBJ2-7	TRBD1	.	TGTGCCAGCAGCTTAGACAGGGGGCTCTACGAGCAGTACTTC	CASSLDRGLYEQYF
TRBV9	TRBJ2-2	TRBD2	once	TGTGCCAGCAGCGTAGGCGCTAGCGGGGGCGGGGGAACCGGGGAGCTGTTTTTT	CASSVGASGGGGTGELFF
TRBV6-6	TRBJ1-2	.	.	TGTGCCAGCAGCCCCGATAAAGGGGGGGCTAGCTATGGCTACACCTTC	CASSPDKGGASYGYTF
TRBV7-9	TRBJ2-7	TRBD2	.	TGTGCCAGCAGCCCCCGACTAGCGGGGACGGCCTCCTACGAGCAGTACTTC	CASSPRLAGTASYEQYF
TRBV11-2	TRBJ1-2	.	.	TGTGCCAGCAGCTTAGACCCCTCCGCTAACTATGGCTACACCTTC	CASSLDPSANYGYTF
TRBV5-1	TRBJ1-1	.	.	TGCGCCAGCAGCAGGGGAGACGGGGACACTGAAGCTTTCTTT	CASSRGDGDTEAFF
TRBV4-3	TRBJ1-2	.	few	TGCGCCAGCAGTCCTAGAAGCGGGGGGTATGGCTACACCTTC	CASSPRSGGYGYTF
TRBV2	TRBJ2-3	.	.	TGTGCCAGCAGTGAAGCGCTAACACTGCGGGCAGATACGCAGTATTTT	CASSEALTLRADTQYF
TRBV27	TRBJ1-4	TRBD1	.	TGTGCCAGCAGTTTCAGGGACGGGACAGATGAAAAACTGTTTTTT	CASSFRDGTDEKLFF
TRBV23-1	TRBJ2-7	.	.	TGCGCCAGCAGTCAACAGGGGCTGAACGAGCAGTACTTC	CASSQQGLNEQYF
TRBV29-1	TRBJ1-2	.	.	TGCAGCGTTGAGGCAAAACCGAGAAATGATGGCTACACCTTC	CSVEAKPRNDGYTF
TRBV9	TRBJ2-7	TRBD1	once	TGTGCCAGCAGCGCAGACAGGGTATCCTACGAGCAGTACTTC	CASSADRVSYEQYF
TRBV5-1	TRBJ2-1	.	.	TGCGCCAGCAGCCTAGGGGCGATTACGACCTACAATGAGCAGTTCTTC	CASSLGAITTYNEQFF
TRBV29-1	TRBJ2-7	.	.	TGCAGCGTGAGGTTTGACAGCTACGAGCAGTACTTC	CSVRFDSYEQYF
TRBV28	TRBJ1-6	.	once	TGTGCCAGCAGTTCTATAGCAGGGGTTACTTCACCCCTCCACTTT	CASSSIAGVTSPLHF
TRBV7-2	TRBJ1-1	.	.	TGTGCCAGCAGCTTACCAGGGGAGAACACTGAAGCTTTCTTT	CASSLPGENTEAFF
TRBV28	TRBJ1-2	.	.	TGTGCCAGCAGTCCGGGACACCGTTATGGCTACACCTTC	CASSPGHRYGYTF
TRBV15	TRBJ1-4	.	.	TGTGCCACCAGCAGACTACCATATCCCCGTGGGGCAACTAATGAAAAACTGTTTTTT	CATSRLPYPRGATNEKLFF